Sequencing of this T cell receptor beta chain was carried out in a study of human T cells and chemical hapten exposure. TCRdb called the RACE reads again in MiXCR, with one record for every CDR3 protein. The data hold under 200,000 distinct CDR3 sequences, with roughly 15% observed a single time. This CDR3 contains 15 residues. V shed 2 bases and J shed 2 bases, with 13 bases lying between them. The V gene's germline CDR1 is GTSNPN and CDR2 SVGIG (reference sequence). Noted time point: patch test 1, 2 weeks after DPC sensitization. Treatment in this sample: therapeutic diphenylcyclopropenone sensitization with weekly scalp DPC.

The sequence derives from a woman in her 30s with alopecia areata. Some clones in this sample may be carry-over from other donors' samples. The specimen comprised whole blood, sampled in connection with sensitization to the hapten diphenylcyclopropenone (DPC). The chain combines TRBV30 with TRBJ1-5; possibly TRBD1 for D (5 bases). This CDR3 is CAWSPGGEGNQPQHF. The DNA of the CDR3 is TGTGCCTGGAGTCCGGGAGGGGAGGGCAATCAGCCCCAGCATTTT.